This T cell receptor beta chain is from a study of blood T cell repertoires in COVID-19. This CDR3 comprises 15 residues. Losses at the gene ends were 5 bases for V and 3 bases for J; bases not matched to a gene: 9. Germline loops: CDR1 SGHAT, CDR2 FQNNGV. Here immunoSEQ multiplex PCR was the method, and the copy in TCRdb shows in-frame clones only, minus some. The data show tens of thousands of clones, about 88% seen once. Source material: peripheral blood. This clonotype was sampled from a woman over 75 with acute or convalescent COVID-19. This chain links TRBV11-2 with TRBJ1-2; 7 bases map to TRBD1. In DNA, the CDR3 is TGTGCCAGCAGCCCGGGACAGTTTCTTCACTATGGCTACACCTTC. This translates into CASSPGQFLHYGYTF.